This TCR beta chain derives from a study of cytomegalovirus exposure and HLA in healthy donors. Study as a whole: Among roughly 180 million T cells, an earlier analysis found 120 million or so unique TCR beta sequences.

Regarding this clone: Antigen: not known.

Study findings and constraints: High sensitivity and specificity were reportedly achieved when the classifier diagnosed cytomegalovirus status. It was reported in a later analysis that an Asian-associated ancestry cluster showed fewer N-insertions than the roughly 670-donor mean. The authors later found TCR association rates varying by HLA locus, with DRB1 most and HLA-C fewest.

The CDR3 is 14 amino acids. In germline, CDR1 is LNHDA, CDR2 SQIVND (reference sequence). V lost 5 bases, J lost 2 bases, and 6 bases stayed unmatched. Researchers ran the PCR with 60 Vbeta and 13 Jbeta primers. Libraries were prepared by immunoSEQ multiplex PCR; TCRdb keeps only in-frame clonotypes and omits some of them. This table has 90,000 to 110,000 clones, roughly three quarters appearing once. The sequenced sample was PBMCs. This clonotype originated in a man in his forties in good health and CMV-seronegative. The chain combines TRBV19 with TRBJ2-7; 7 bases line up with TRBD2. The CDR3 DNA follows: TGTGCCAGTAGTTTCCCCGGGACTACCTACGAGCAGTACTTC. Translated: CASSFPGTTYEQYF.